This T cell receptor beta chain appears in the sequencing data of a study of T cells in Graves' hyperthyroidism and ophthalmopathy. The CDR3 contains 15 residues. Germline CDR1 is MNHNS and CDR2 is SASEGT. With 5 bases removed from V and 0 bases from J, the gap between germline ends came to 14 bases. Amplification targeted TCR beta CDR3 regions from RNA transcripts. The HTBI set primed first-round TCR CDR3 RT-PCR. TCRdb called the multiplex PCR reads again in MiXCR, with one record for every CDR3 protein. The top ten clones hold roughly 8.2% of a sample with 250,000 to 300,000 distinct CDR3 sequences, around 15% of them seen once. This clonotype was counted many times.

Sequenced material: blood. This rearrangement joins TRBV6-1 to TRBJ2-7; D unclear. This clonotype was sampled from a woman aged 40 to 50 with Graves' hyperthyroidism. CDR3: CASSPRHRGSYEQYF. Here the CDR3 DNA reads TGTGCCAGCAGTCCGCGACATCGAGGCTCCTACGAGCAGTACTTC.